These T cell receptor beta chains were read from a single sample in a study of blood T cell repertoires in COVID-19. The repertoire was sequenced with immunoSEQ multiplex PCR; TCRdb's copy has only in-frame clones and lacks some. Seen here are roughly 250,000 clones, about four fifths observed once, and the top ten hold approximately 14%. Sequencing input: peripheral blood. The receptor set was obtained from a person between 65 and 79 years old with COVID-19, enrolled during active disease. Each CDR3 is given with its conserved first and last residue. D genes are given only for firm matches. Clone size is shown for a subset of rows, as once, few, many or a class of expanded clone.

clone_size: .
v_call: TRBV5-4
d_call: TRBD1
j_call: TRBJ2-2
cdr3_aa: CASSPGTGVSEGELFF
cdr3_nt: TGTGCCAGCAGCCCCGGGACAGGGGTCAGCGAGGGGGAGCTGTTTTTT

clone_size: once
v_call: TRBV7-2
d_call: TRBD2
j_call: TRBJ2-5
cdr3_aa: CASSLAGSSGMISETQYF
cdr3_nt: TGTGCCAGCAGCTTAGCCGGCTCTAGCGGGATGATTTCAGAGACCCAGTACTTC

clone_size: .
v_call: TRBV5-8
d_call: TRBD1
j_call: TRBJ2-6
cdr3_aa: CASSLDGRGFGANVLTF
cdr3_nt: TGTGCCAGCAGCTTGGATGGCAGGGGGTTTGGGGCCAACGTCCTGACTTTC

clone_size: .
v_call: TRBV27
d_call: .
j_call: TRBJ2-3
cdr3_aa: CASSFRGARATDTQYF
cdr3_nt: TGTGCCAGCAGTTTCCGGGGGGCGAGAGCCACAGATACGCAGTATTTT

clone_size: .
v_call: TRBV7-2
d_call: .
j_call: TRBJ1-1
cdr3_aa: CASSLRQTKNTEAFF
cdr3_nt: TGTGCCAGCAGCCTGCGACAGACCAAGAACACTGAAGCTTTCTTT

clone_size: .
v_call: TRBV5-6
d_call: TRBD2
j_call: TRBJ2-1
cdr3_aa: CASSSRRGSLNEQFF
cdr3_nt: TGTGCCAGCAGCTCACGACGCGGGAGTCTGAATGAGCAGTTCTTC

clone_size: .
v_call: TRBV6-1
d_call: .
j_call: TRBJ1-6
cdr3_aa: CASSEDRVLHRF
cdr3_nt: TGTGCCAGCAGTGAAGATCGAGTACTCCATCGCTTT

clone_size: .
v_call: TRBV6-6
d_call: TRBD2
j_call: TRBJ2-7
cdr3_aa: CASSYSGGAAEQYF
cdr3_nt: TGTGCCAGCAGTTACTCGGGAGGGGCCGCTGAGCAGTACTTC

clone_size: .
v_call: TRBV6-5
d_call: .
j_call: TRBJ2-7
cdr3_aa: CASSPGGTFYYEQYF
cdr3_nt: TGTGCCAGCAGCCCCGGGGGGACATTCTACTACGAGCAGTACTTC

clone_size: .
v_call: TRBV6-5
d_call: .
j_call: TRBJ1-1
cdr3_aa: CASSYGPTENTEAFF
cdr3_nt: TGTGCCAGCAGTTATGGGCCCACGGAGAACACTGAAGCTTTCTTT

clone_size: once
v_call: TRBV28
d_call: TRBD1
j_call: TRBJ1-3
cdr3_aa: CVAGGEISGNTIYF
cdr3_nt: TGTGTTGCAGGGGGAGAAATCTCTGGAAACACCATATATTTT